This T cell receptor beta chain derives from a study of response to subunit inactivated influenza vaccine (dated by TCRdb to between 2017 and 2018). Context from the whole study: Deep quantitative T cell receptor repertoire profiling was used in the study to track responses to a trivalent subunit inactivated influenza vaccine. General study outcomes and caveats: According to the authors, only a limited number of new T cells may be recruited by each seasonal influenza vaccination.

The library was produced with RT-PCR. The sequencer was an Illumina HiSeq 2500. TCRdb applied fastp at Q25 and MiXCR to the public reads, then kept only in-frame beta chains. Each entry merges the rows of one CDR3 protein and shows their most common DNA and genes. The sample records approximately 700,000 distinct CDR3 sequences, over 11% of which are singletons. Around 6.5% of the sample lies in the top ten. At the junction V is shortened by 2 bases and J by 3 bases; bases outside the gene matches: 3. The germline V gene sets CDR1 to MNHEY and CDR2 to SVGAGI. Spanning cysteine to phenylalanine, the CDR3 consists of 14 amino acids. The kept DNA is CDR3 alone, 42 bases in frame from the first base. A note on this clonotype: Its antigen target is currently unknown. Base qualities were left out, and no much larger clone turns up one base away.

The input for sequencing was PBMCs from blood, taken around 14 days before vaccination. This sequence uses TRBV6-5 and TRBJ2-7; 8 middle bases align to TRBD2. This TCR came from a man aged 45-65 years who received an inactivated influenza vaccine. Donor details come from another sample of the same person, matched by shared clones. The nucleotides are TGTGCCAGCAGTTACCCGGGACTAGGCTACGAGCAGTACTTC. This codes for CASSYPGLGYEQYF.